This T cell receptor (beta chain) came from a study of neurological immune-mediated disorders. Findings and caveats of the study: None of the CDR3 amino acid sequences found in expanded clones was shared across subjects. This suggests that the TCR-beta repertoires were private in all groups.

Trimming took 1 base from V and 6 from J, leaving 9 bases between them. Germline CDR1 and CDR2: SGHTA and FQGNSA. CDR3 length equals 14 residues. TCRdb recomputed calls from the 5' RACE reads with MiXCR, one row per CDR3 protein. The sample gives some 60,000 distinct CDR3 sequences, more than 8% of which show up once; approximately 12% is in the top ten. Time point meaning: longitudinal time-point 2. This clonotype was seen ten or more times. Its specificity is unknown. The chain uses TRBV7-2 and TRBJ2-2; possibly TRBD2 for D (6 bases). This TCR was sampled from a man aged 25-45 years in good health. The sequencing input was PBMCs. The DNA for the CDR3 is TGTGCCAGCAGCTTAGTCCCGGGGGCCGGGGAGCTGTTTTTT. This codes for CASSLVPGAGELFF.